The 18 T cell receptor beta chains given below trace back to one sample, sequenced in a study of blood T cell repertoires in COVID-19. Clones were read by immunoSEQ multiplex PCR, and TCRdb kept only the in-frame ones, dropping some. The data contain some 430,000 clones, 90% of them seen just once; the ten biggest clones take up 0.6%. Sequenced sample: PBMCs or T cells enriched from blood (not recorded which). These receptors were collected from a man aged 18 to 30 who had recovered from COVID-19.

The chain uses TRBV11-3 and TRBJ1-2; no clear D. V lost 1 base and J 5 bases, leaving 11 bases between the germline ends. Per germline, CDR1 SGHNT and CDR2 YENEEA. CDR3 length equals 14 residues. DNA for the CDR3: TGTGCCAGCAGCTTAGGTTTTGGGCCGTATGGCTACACCTTC. It encodes CASSLGFGPYGYTF.

The gene calls are TRBV3-1 (or the pseudogene TRBV3-2) and TRBJ2-2, with 9 bases lining up with TRBD1. Germline assignment: CDR1 LGHDT and CDR2 YNNKEL (reference sequence). This CDR3 has 16 amino acids. With 2 bases clipped from V and 6 bases from J, the junction kept 7 bases outside the gene matches. The CDR3 DNA is TGTGCCAGCAGCCAAATGGGACAGGGATCAGCCGGGGAGCTGTTTTTT. Its translation is CASSQMGQGSAGELFF.

The chain joins TRBV6-6 to TRBJ2-1; possibly TRBD2 for D (6 bases). CDR3 length equals 15 residues. CDR1 MNHNY and CDR2 SVGAGI come from the germline V gene (reference sequence). V was trimmed by 4 bases and J by 0 bases, leaving 10 bases between them. The CDR3 sequence: CASSLAASSYNEQFF. CDR3 in DNA: TGTGCCAGCAGTTTAGCGGCGAGCTCCTACAATGAGCAGTTCTTC.

J is TRBJ1-2 and V is TRBV24-1; possible D gene TRBD1, 6 bases. Per the germline V gene, CDR1 is KGHDR and CDR2 is SFDVKD. Trimming took 1 base from V and 7 from J, leaving 9 bases between them. This CDR3 region has 13 residues. The CDR3 region has the DNA TGTGCCACCAGTGATTTTAGGGGGTCTGGCTACACCTTC. Residues: CATSDFRGSGYTF.

J is TRBJ2-6 and V is TRBV5-1, with TRBD2 as a possible D gene (5 bases). The germline gives CDR1 SGHRS, CDR2 YFSETQ. This CDR3 has 17 amino acids. V dropped 6 bases and J dropped 0 bases, with 16 bases sitting between them. CDR3 in amino acids: CASKHGVRTSGANVLTF. DNA of the CDR3: TGCGCCAGCAAGCACGGGGTACGCACCTCTGGGGCCAACGTCCTGACTTTC.

The J gene is TRBJ2-1, the V gene TRBV13; 7 bases match TRBD2. After removal of 5 bases from V and 0 bases from J, the junction contained 7 bases not matched to a gene. CDR1 is PRHDT and CDR2 is FYEKMQ in the germline V gene (reference sequence). There are 16 residues in the CDR3. As DNA, the CDR3 is TGTGCCAGCAGCCTCCTGGGCGGGGGCTCCTACAATGAGCAGTTCTTC. This sequence encodes CASSLLGGGSYNEQFF. Using reference TRBV13 and TRBJ2-1 for the parts outside the CDR3, the full variable domain is AAGVIQSPRHLIKEKRETATLKCYPIPRHDTVYWYQQGPGQDPQFLISFYEKMQSDKGSIPDRFSAQQFSDYHSELNMSSLELGDSALYFCASSLLGGGSYNEQFFGPGTRLTVL.

The rearrangement uses TRBV19 and TRBJ1-6; tentative D call: TRBD1 (6 bases). CDR1 LNHDA and CDR2 SQIVND come from the germline V gene (reference sequence). The V gene lost 3 bases and the J gene lost 10 bases, with 22 bases spanning the gap. There are 17 residues in the CDR3. CDR3 in amino acids: CASSIFLTGELASPLHF. DNA for the CDR3: TGTGCCAGTAGTATTTTTTTGACAGGCGAATTGGCATCACCCCTCCACTTT.

This clone was seen just once. This chain connects TRBV15 to TRBJ2-1; tentatively, D is TRBD1 (6 bases). CDR1 is LNHNV and CDR2 is YYDKDF in the germline V gene (reference sequence). The CDR3 contains 15 residues. V shed 8 bases and J shed 0 bases, with 14 bases lying between them. The CDR3 region is CATGDKMSSYNEQFF. CDR3 DNA: TGTGCCACCGGGGACAAAATGAGCTCCTACAATGAGCAGTTCTTC.

The rearrangement joins TRBV20-1 to TRBJ1-2; 9 nucleotides agree with TRBD1. Germline lookup yields CDR1 DFQATT and CDR2 SNEGSKA (reference sequence). With 3 bases clipped from V and 5 bases from J, the junction kept 16 bases outside the gene matches. The CDR3 runs to 17 residues. The CDR3 is CSASSGQGSSSPYGYTF. The CDR3 nucleotides read TGCAGTGCTAGTTCGGGACAGGGAAGCAGCAGCCCTTATGGCTACACCTTC.

This clone was seen once. This sequence joins TRBV4-2 and TRBJ2-7, with TRBD2 matching 11 bases. Germline loops: CDR1 LGHNA, CDR2 YNFKEQ. The length of the CDR3 is 19 residues. Unmatched junction bases numbered 20, after V lost 7 bases and J lost 3 bases. The CDR3 DNA reads TGTGCCAGCACCCTTATGGGGACTAGCGGAGGAAAAATCTACTACGAGCAGTACTTC. This translates into CASTLMGTSGGKIYYEQYF.

The gene calls are TRBV27 and TRBJ1-5, with TRBD1 matching 10 bases. The germline V gene has CDR1 MNHEY and CDR2 SMNVEV (reference sequence). The length of the CDR3 is 13 residues. Losses at the gene ends were 5 bases for V and 5 bases for J; bases not matched to a gene: 0. The CDR3 DNA follows: TGTGCCAGCAGTGGGACAGGGGATCAGCCCCAGCATTTT. Translated, it gives CASSGTGDQPQHF.

J is TRBJ1-4 and V is TRBV11-2; TRBD1 might be the D (5 bases). The CDR3 loop spans 14 amino acids. The germline V gene has CDR1 SGHAT and CDR2 FQNNGV. Trimming stripped 3 bases from V and 7 bases from J, with 12 bases between. The CDR3 region has the DNA TGTGCCAGCAGCTTTGGCAGGGTGGGTGAAAAACTGTTTTTT. Translating it yields CASSFGRVGEKLFF.

The chain recombines TRBV9 with TRBJ1-1, with D possibly matching TRBD1 (5 bases). The CDR3 is 18 residues long. From germline, CDR1 is SGDLS and CDR2 YYNGEE. V was cut by 6 bases and J by 1 base, with 25 bases left in between. This CDR3 is CASTNLPGLRWRNTEAFF. CDR3 sequence (DNA): TGTGCCAGCACCAACTTACCGGGACTCCGGTGGAGGAACACTGAAGCTTTCTTT.

V and J are TRBV19 and TRBJ2-5, with no clear D. Trimming left V 2 bases short and J 5 bases short, with 3 bases between. The CDR3 runs to 11 residues. CDR1 is LNHDA, CDR2 SQIVND, per germline (reference sequence). The CDR3 region has the DNA TGTGCCAGTAGTATATCGGAGACCCAGTACTTC. It yields the protein CASSISETQYF.

The chain recombines TRBV12-3 or TRBV12-4 with TRBJ2-7; weak D call: TRBD1 (5 bases). The CDR3 runs 13 residues. The V end lost 6 bases, the J end lost 3 bases, and 12 bases lay between the germline ends. CDR3 sequence (DNA): TGTGCCAGCAGCATACAGGAGTACTACGAGCAGTACTTC. Translating it yields CASSIQEYYEQYF.

V is TRBV5-5 and J is TRBJ2-5; tentative D call: TRBD1 (5 bases). V lost 0 bases and J lost 7, with 13 bases in between. From germline, CDR1 is SGHKS and CDR2 YYEKEE (reference sequence). CDR3 length equals 14 residues. CDR3 bases: TGTGCCAGCAGCTTGGGGTCAGGGATGGGGACCCAGTACTTC. Encoded protein: CASSLGSGMGTQYF.

The chain carries TRBV5-6 and TRBJ1-5; 7 positions match TRBD1. The CDR3 totals 14 residues. From germline, CDR1 is SGHDT and CDR2 YYEEEE. The J segment lost 5 bases and the V segment lost 1 base, leaving 3 bases of the junction unmatched. CDR3 sequence: CASSLRQGYQPQHF. As DNA, the CDR3 is TGTGCCAGCAGCTTGAGACAGGGCTATCAGCCCCAGCATTTT.

V usage is TRBV10-2 and J usage is TRBJ1-1, with D perhaps TRBD1 (6 bases). V lost 7 bases and J lost 4, with 22 bases in between. The CDR3 is made up of 16 amino acids. CDR1 and CDR2 from the germline V gene are WSHSY and SAAADI. CDR3: CASKGLRGERGTEAFF. In DNA form, the CDR3 reads TGCGCCAGCAAGGGTCTAAGGGGGGAGCGGGGCACTGAAGCTTTCTTT.